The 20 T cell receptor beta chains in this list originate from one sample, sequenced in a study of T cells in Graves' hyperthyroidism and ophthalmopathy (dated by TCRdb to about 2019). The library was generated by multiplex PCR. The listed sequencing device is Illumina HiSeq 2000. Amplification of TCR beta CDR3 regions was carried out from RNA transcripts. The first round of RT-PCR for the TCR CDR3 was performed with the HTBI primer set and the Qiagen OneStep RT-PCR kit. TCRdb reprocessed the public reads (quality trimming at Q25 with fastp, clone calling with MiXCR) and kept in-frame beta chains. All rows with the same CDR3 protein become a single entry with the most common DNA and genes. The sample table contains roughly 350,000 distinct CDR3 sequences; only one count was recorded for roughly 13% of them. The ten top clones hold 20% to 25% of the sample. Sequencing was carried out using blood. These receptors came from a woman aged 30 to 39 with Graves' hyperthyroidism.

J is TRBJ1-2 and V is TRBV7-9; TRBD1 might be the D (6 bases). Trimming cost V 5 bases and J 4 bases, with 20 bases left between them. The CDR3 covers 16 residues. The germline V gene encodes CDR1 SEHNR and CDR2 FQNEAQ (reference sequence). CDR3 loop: CASSPSAGQGPYGYTF. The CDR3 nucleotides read TGTGCCAGCAGCCCATCGGCGGGCCAGGGGCCCTATGGCTACACCTTC.

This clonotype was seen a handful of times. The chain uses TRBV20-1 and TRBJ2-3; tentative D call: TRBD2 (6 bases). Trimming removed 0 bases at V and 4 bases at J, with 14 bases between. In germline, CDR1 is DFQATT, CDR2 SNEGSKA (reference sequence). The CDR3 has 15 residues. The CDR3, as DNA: TGCAGTGCTAGAGATCTTTCTGGAGGGCCAGATACGCAGTATTTT. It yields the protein CSARDLSGGPDTQYF.

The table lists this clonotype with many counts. The CDR3 DNA follows: TGTGCCAGCAGCCTGACAGGATTAGGCGAGCAGTACTTC. Protein product: CASSLTGLGEQYF. The chain carries TRBV16 and TRBJ2-7; D perhaps matches TRBD1 (6 bases). The CDR3 totals 13 residues. CDR1 and CDR2 from the germline V gene are KGHSY and FQNENV. With 4 bases removed from V and 6 bases from J, the gap between germline ends came to 13 bases.

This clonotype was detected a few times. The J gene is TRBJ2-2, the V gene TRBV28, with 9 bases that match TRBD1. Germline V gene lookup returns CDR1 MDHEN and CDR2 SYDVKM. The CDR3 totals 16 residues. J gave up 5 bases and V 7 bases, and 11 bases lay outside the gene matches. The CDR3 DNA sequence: TGTGCCAGCAACCGCCCCGGGACAGGGTTAACCGGGGAGCTGTTTTTT. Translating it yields CASNRPGTGLTGELFF.

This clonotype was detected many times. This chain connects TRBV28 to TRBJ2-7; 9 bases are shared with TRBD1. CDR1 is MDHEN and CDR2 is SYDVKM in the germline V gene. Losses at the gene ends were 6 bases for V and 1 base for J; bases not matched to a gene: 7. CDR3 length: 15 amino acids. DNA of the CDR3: TGTGCCAGCAGCACACCGGGACAGGGATCCTACGAGCAGTACTTC. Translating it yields CASSTPGQGSYEQYF.

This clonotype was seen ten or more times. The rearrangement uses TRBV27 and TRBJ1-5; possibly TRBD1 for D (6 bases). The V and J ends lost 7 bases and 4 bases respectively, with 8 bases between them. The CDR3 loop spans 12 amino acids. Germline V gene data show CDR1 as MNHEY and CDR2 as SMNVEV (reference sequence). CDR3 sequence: CASKGGNQPQHF. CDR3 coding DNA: TGTGCCAGCAAGGGGGGTAATCAGCCCCAGCATTTT.

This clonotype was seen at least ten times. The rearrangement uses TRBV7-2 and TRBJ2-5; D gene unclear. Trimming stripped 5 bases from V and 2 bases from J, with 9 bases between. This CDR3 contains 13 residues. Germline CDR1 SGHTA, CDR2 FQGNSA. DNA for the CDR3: TGTGCCAGCAGCCCATGGGGACAAGAGACCCAGTACTTC. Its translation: CASSPWGQETQYF. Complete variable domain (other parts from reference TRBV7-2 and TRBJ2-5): GAGVSQSPSNKVTEKGKDVELRCDPISGHTALYWYRQSLGQGLEFLIYFQGNSAPDKSGLPSDRFSAERTGGSVSTLTIQRTQQEDSAVYLCASSPWGQETQYFGPGTRLLVL.

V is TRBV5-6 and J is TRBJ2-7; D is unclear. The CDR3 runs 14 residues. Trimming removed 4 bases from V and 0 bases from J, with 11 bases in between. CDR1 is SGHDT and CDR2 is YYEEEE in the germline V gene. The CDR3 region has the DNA TGTGCCAGCAGCCGGACGGCGAGCTCCTACGAGCAGTACTTC. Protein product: CASSRTASSYEQYF.

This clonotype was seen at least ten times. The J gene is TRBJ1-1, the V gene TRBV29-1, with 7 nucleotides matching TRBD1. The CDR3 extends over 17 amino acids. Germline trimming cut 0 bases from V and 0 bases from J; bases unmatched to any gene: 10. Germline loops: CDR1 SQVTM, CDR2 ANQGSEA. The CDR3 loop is CSVEDDQGGLMNTEAFF. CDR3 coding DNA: TGCAGCGTTGAAGATGACCAGGGGGGGCTTATGAACACTGAAGCTTTCTTT. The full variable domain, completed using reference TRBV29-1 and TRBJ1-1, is SAVISQKPSRDICQRGTSLTIQCQVDSQVTMMFWYRQQPGQSLTLIATANQGSEATYESGFVIDKFPISRPNLTFSTLTVSNMSPEDSSIYLCSVEDDQGGLMNTEAFFGQGTRLTVV.

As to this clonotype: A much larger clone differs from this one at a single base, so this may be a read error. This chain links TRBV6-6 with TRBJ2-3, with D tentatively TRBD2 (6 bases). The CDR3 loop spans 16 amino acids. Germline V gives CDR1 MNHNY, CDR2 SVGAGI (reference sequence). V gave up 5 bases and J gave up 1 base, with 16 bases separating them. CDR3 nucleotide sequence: TGTGCCAGCAGTCGCTGGAGGGACGATGGCACAGATACGCAGTATTTT. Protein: CASSRWRDDGTDTQYF.

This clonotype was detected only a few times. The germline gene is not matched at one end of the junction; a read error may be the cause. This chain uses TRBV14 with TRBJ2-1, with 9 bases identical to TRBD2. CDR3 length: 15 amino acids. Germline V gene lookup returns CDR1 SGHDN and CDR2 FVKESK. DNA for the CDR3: TGTGCCAGCAGCCACGCGGGCCTTCTAGCGGGGCCTATAGTCTTC. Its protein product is CASSHAGLLAGPIVF.

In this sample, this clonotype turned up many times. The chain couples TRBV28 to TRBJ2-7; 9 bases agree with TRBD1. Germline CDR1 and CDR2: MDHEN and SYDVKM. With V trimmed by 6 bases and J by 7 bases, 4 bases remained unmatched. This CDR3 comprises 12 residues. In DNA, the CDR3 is TGTGCCAGCAGGGGGACAGGGCTAGAGCAGTACTTC. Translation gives CASRGTGLEQYF.

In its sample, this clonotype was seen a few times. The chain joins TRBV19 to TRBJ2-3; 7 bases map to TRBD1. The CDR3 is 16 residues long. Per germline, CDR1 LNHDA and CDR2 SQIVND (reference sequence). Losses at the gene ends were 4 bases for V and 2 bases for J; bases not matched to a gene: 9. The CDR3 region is CASSTTRQGYTDTQYF. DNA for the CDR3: TGTGCCAGTAGTACCACCCGACAGGGCTACACAGATACGCAGTATTTT.

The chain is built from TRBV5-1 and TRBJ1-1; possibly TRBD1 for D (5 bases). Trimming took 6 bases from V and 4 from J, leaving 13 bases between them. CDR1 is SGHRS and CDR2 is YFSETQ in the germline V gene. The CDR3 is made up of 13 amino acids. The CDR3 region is CASMDGALTEAFF. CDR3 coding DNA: TGCGCCAGCATGGACGGGGCCCTCACTGAAGCTTTCTTT.

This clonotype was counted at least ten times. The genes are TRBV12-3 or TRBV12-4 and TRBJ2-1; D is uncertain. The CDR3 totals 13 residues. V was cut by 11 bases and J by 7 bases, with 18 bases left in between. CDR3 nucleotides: TGTGCCGTATCAAATTTAGCCACTAATGAGCAGTTCTTC. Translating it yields CAVSNLATNEQFF.

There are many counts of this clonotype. CDR3 loop: CASSLVGRQVTGELFF. The CDR3, as DNA: TGTGCCAGCAGCTTAGTGGGTCGACAAGTCACCGGGGAGCTGTTTTTT. This chain links TRBV7-9 with TRBJ2-2; D uncertain. CDR1 is SEHNR, CDR2 FQNEAQ, per germline (reference sequence). The CDR3 is made up of 16 amino acids. Trimming left V 1 base short and J 4 bases short, with 13 bases between.

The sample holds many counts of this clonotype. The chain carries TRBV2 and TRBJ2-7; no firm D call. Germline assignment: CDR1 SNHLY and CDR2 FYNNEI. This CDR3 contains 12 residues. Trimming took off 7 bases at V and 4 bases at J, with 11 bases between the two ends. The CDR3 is CASTRNPYEQYF. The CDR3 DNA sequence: TGTGCCAGCACTAGGAATCCATACGAGCAGTACTTC.

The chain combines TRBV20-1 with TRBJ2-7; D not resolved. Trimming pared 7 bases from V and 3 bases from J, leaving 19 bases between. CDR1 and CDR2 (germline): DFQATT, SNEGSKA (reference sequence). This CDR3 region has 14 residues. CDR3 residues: CSVPSQVSDYEQYF. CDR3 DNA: TGCAGTGTTCCCTCCCAAGTCTCAGACTACGAGCAGTACTTC.

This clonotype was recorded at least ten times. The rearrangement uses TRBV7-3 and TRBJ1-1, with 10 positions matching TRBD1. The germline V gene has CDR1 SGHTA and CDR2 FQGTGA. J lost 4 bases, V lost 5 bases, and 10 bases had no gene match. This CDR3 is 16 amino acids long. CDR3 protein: CASSPDRGTLGTEAFF. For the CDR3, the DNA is TGTGCCAGCAGCCCGGACAGGGGGACTCTGGGCACTGAAGCTTTCTTT.

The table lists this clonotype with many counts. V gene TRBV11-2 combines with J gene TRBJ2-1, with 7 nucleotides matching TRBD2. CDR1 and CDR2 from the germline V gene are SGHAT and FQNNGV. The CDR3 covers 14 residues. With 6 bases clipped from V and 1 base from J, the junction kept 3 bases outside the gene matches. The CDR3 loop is CASSFGGSYNEQFF. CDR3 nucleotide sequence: TGTGCCAGCAGTTTCGGGGGGTCCTACAATGAGCAGTTCTTC.